The source of this T cell receptor beta chain is a study of identical twins. This CDR3 is built from 17 residues. V was pared by 3 bases and J by 0 bases, with 9 bases of the junction left unmatched. MiXCR, applied by TCRdb to the 5' RACE reads, yields one record per CDR3 protein. Among under 900,000 distinct CDR3 sequences listed, around a sixth were seen once. Another study also made use of these data, one on T cells expressing NK-cell markers. That paper adds: The study found dominant NKG2C+ clonotypes at about 1.0-7.0% of CD8+ T cells in six donors. Researchers report these clonotypes also headed the CD3+CD56-NKG2C+ fraction in a handful of donors.

The clonotype was recovered from a woman between 18 and 30 years old in good health. Material for sequencing was PBMCs. V is TRBV12-3 or TRBV12-4 and J is TRBJ2-3; 7 positions match TRBD1. The CDR3 region is CASSFKGAPASTDTQYF. CDR3 DNA sequence: TGTGCCAGCAGTTTTAAGGGGGCGCCCGCTAGCACAGATACGCAGTATTTT.